The present TCR beta chain was sequenced within a study of blood T cell repertoires in COVID-19. Overall study: COVID-19 samples, acute and convalescent, were from the United States, Italy and Spain. From T cells, B-cell-depleted T cells, or PBMCs came the material, which was cDNA or gDNA.

From germline, CDR1 is SNHLY and CDR2 FYNNEI. This CDR3 is 17 amino acids long. The ends were cut back, 3 bases at V and 0 bases at J, with 15 bases in the middle. In the original workflow: Researchers report that nucleated cell counts were estimated from reference gene primer amplification. Clones were sequenced by immunoSEQ multiplex PCR, and TCRdb holds only the in-frame ones, with some missing. V and J calls plus clone size are reproduced from that table; the DNA served to infer D and trimming. The sample gives around 400,000 clones, roughly 86% of which show up once; about 2.3% is in the top ten. Seattle-derived patients entered the study during active infection and were followed longitudinally.

The V call is TRBV2, the J call TRBJ1-3; possibly TRBD1 for D (5 bases). The receptor was isolated from a woman aged 60 to 75 with COVID-19, enrolled during active disease. The sample comprised peripheral blood. CDR3 residues: CASSDSVGASSGNTIYF. As DNA, the CDR3 is TGTGCCAGCAGTGATTCAGTTGGGGCATCCTCTGGAAACACCATATATTTT.